The 27 T cell receptor beta chains below come from one sample, sequenced in a study of cytomegalovirus exposure and HLA in healthy donors. PCR amplification relied on 60 Vbeta primers (plus 13 Jbeta primers). TCRdb keeps only in-frame clones here, not all; method: immunoSEQ multiplex PCR. Of 83,000 or so clones detected, approximately 76% appear once; the ten largest clones hold roughly a tenth. Sequenced material: PBMCs. These receptors all stem from a man aged 25-40 years in good health and CMV-seropositive.

This chain links TRBV7-9 with TRBJ2-3; unclear D gene. CDR1 is SEHNR and CDR2 is FQNEAQ in the germline V gene (reference sequence). With 1 base removed from V and 1 base from J, the gap between germline ends came to 15 bases. The CDR3 runs 17 residues. The CDR3 loop reads CASSLDGLSYGTDTQYF. The CDR3 bases are TGTGCCAGCAGCTTAGATGGTTTGAGTTATGGCACAGATACGCAGTATTTT.

This sequence joins TRBV5-1 and TRBJ2-3, with 7 bases aligning to TRBD1. The CDR3 sequence is 16 residues long. Germline loops: CDR1 SGHRS, CDR2 YFSETQ. Trimming at V came to 4 bases and at J to 0 bases, leaving 8 bases not matched to a gene. The CDR3 DNA reads as TGCGCCAGCAGCGACCTGACAGGGACAAGCACAGATACGCAGTATTTT. This translates into CASSDLTGTSTDTQYF.

The chain combines TRBV5-1 with TRBJ2-2; 9 bases map to TRBD2. CDR1 SGHRS and CDR2 YFSETQ come from the germline V gene. V lost 4 bases, J lost 4 bases, and 14 bases stayed unmatched. The CDR3 loop spans 18 amino acids. CDR3 sequence (DNA): TGCGCCAGCAGCGCATATCCCCCTAGCGGGGTCTTCACCGGGGAGCTGTTTTTT. It specifies CASSAYPPSGVFTGELFF.

To note about this clone: Its ends do not fully match the called genes, so a read error is possible. The CDR3 sequence is CASSLEGGRQGAIGIF. The DNA of the CDR3 is TGTGCCAGCAGCTTAGAGGGGGGGCGGCAGGGGGCGATTGGGATCTTT. The chain links TRBV11-2 to TRBJ1-1, with 8 bases identical to TRBD1. Germline-derived CDR1 and CDR2 are SGHAT and FQNNGV. This CDR3 contains 16 residues.

The rearrangement joins TRBV4-2 to TRBJ2-3; the D gene is possibly TRBD1 (5 bases). The CDR3 covers 15 residues. Trimming removed 2 bases at V and 4 bases at J, with 13 bases between. Germline-derived CDR1 and CDR2 are LGHNA and YNFKEQ. CDR3 bases: TGTGCCAGCAGCCAAACCCTAGGGGTGGCAGATACGCAGTATTTT. Amino acids: CASSQTLGVADTQYF.

V usage is TRBV10-2 and J usage is TRBJ1-4, with 11 bases matching TRBD1. CDR1 WSHSY and CDR2 SAAADI come from the germline V gene. This CDR3 spans 14 amino acids. The trim removed 7 bases at V and 5 bases at J, leaving 3 bases unmatched. The CDR3 protein is CASKGTGGNEKLFF. The CDR3 nucleotides read TGCGCCAGCAAAGGGACAGGGGGAAATGAAAAACTGTTTTTT.

The sample holds a few counts of this clone. CDR3 residues: CASSTDRGREKLFF. CDR3 DNA sequence: TGTGCCAGCAGCACGGACAGGGGTAGGGAAAAACTGTTTTTT. The V and J genes are TRBV11-2 and TRBJ1-4; TRBD1 matches at 9 bases. With 5 bases clipped from V and 8 bases from J, the junction kept 6 bases outside the gene matches. The CDR3 consists of 14 residues. Germline lookup yields CDR1 SGHAT and CDR2 FQNNGV. Full variable domain (outside the CDR3, taken from reference TRBV11-2 and TRBJ1-4): EAGVAQSPRYKIIEKRQSVAFWCNPISGHATLYWYQQILGQGPKLLIQFQNNGVVDDSQLPKDRFSAERLKGVDSTLKIQPAKLEDSAVYLCASSTDRGREKLFFGSGTQLSVL.

The chain is built from TRBV5-6 and TRBJ2-5; D not certain. The DNA matches TRBJ2-7 better at its end, which makes the J call doubtful. Germline CDR1 SGHDT, CDR2 YYEEEE. There are 12 residues in the CDR3. DNA of the CDR3: TGTGCCAGCAGCCCTCGATCCTACGAGCAGTACTTC. Its translation: CASSPRSYEQYF.

This clone came up once. The V call is TRBV9, the J call TRBJ1-1; a possible D gene is TRBD1 (5 bases). V shed 4 bases and J shed 5 bases, with 15 bases lying between them. Germline V lookup: CDR1 SGDLS, CDR2 YYNGEE. The length of the CDR3 is 14 residues. The CDR3 sequence: CASSSRVAGTEAFF. The CDR3 DNA is TGTGCCAGCAGCAGCAGGGTTGCGGGGACTGAAGCTTTCTTT.

V gene TRBV4-3 combines with J gene TRBJ1-1; D is uncertain. V dropped 1 base and J dropped 4 bases, with 7 bases sitting between them. Looked up from germline, CDR1 is LGHNA and CDR2 is YSLEER. The CDR3 extends over 13 amino acids. The CDR3 DNA sequence: TGCGCCAGCAGCCAAGGCGGACTCACTGAAGCTTTCTTT. Translating it yields CASSQGGLTEAFF.

The CDR3 loop is CARRAMAGELFF. DNA for the CDR3: TGTGCAAGGAGGGCCATGGCCGGGGAGCTGTTTTTT. The chain has TRBV2 and TRBJ2-2; TRBD2 is a possible D gene (6 bases). Looked up from germline, CDR1 is SNHLY and CDR2 is FYNNEI. The CDR3 runs to 12 residues.

The chain uses TRBV5-8 and TRBJ1-6; weak D call: TRBD1 (6 bases). Germline CDR1 SGHTS, CDR2 YDEGEE. The CDR3 runs to 19 residues. V lost 1 base and J lost 0, with 17 bases in between. The CDR3 bases are TGTGCCAGCAGCTTGTTGGGGGGGGCTGGATTCTCCTATAATTCACCCCTCCACTTT. Translated: CASSLLGGAGFSYNSPLHF.

CDR3 residues: CASSLFGDRVGEKLFF. The CDR3 DNA sequence: TGTGCCAGCAGCTTGTTTGGGGACAGGGTTGGCGAAAAACTGTTTTTT. The chain links TRBV5-6 to TRBJ1-4; 9 bases match TRBD1. Germline CDR1 SGHDT, CDR2 YYEEEE. The CDR3 is 16 residues long. V lost 1 base to trimming and J lost 8 bases; unmatched junction nucleotides: 9.

The gene calls are TRBV4-1 and TRBJ2-2, with D perhaps TRBD1 (5 bases). In germline, CDR1 is MGHRA, CDR2 YSYEKL. Trimming shortened V by 0 bases and J by 1 base, and 12 bases separated the two germline ends. The CDR3 runs 17 residues. CDR3: CASSQEMGLLNTGELFF. The CDR3 DNA reads as TGCGCCAGCAGCCAAGAAATGGGGCTGTTGAACACCGGGGAGCTGTTTTTT.

This clone has more than one count but fewer than ten. The chain joins TRBV19 to TRBJ2-3; 9 bases are a match to TRBD2. CDR3 size: 14 residues. Trimming cost V 10 bases and J 0 bases; bases outside gene matches: 5. Germline assignment: CDR1 LNHDA and CDR2 SQIVND (reference sequence). The CDR3 reads CATRLAESTDTQYF. Written as DNA, the CDR3 is TGTGCCACCAGACTAGCGGAGAGCACAGATACGCAGTATTTT.

The chain employs TRBV7-3 and TRBJ2-1, with TRBD1 as a possible D gene (5 bases). Germline CDR1 reads SGHTA; CDR2 reads FQGTGA. The CDR3 is made up of 16 amino acids. Trimming took off 1 base at V and 0 bases at J, with 10 bases between the two ends. In DNA, the CDR3 is TGTGCCAGCAGCTTAAGGGCAGGGTTCTCCTACAATGAGCAGTTCTTC. Protein sequence: CASSLRAGFSYNEQFF.

Only one count was recorded for this clone. This chain connects TRBV30 to TRBJ1-5, with 7 positions matching TRBD1. The CDR3 has 12 residues. In germline, CDR1 is GTSNPN, CDR2 SVGIG (reference sequence). Trimming removed 3 bases from V and 6 bases from J; junction bases left unmatched: 2. CDR3 bases: TGTGCCTGGAGCGGGACAGCTCAGCCCCAGCATTTT. Translated, it gives CAWSGTAQPQHF.

The V gene is TRBV25-1, the J gene TRBJ1-4, with TRBD1 identical over 12 bases. Unmatched junction bases numbered 3, after V lost 1 base and J lost 3 bases. Germline V gene data show CDR1 as MGHDK and CDR2 as SYGVNS. CDR3 length: 17 amino acids. The CDR3 sequence: CASSESGQGASNEKLFF. The CDR3 DNA is TGTGCCAGCAGTGAATCGGGACAGGGGGCTTCTAATGAAAAACTGTTTTTT.

Ten or more counts support this clone. V usage is TRBV5-1 and J usage is TRBJ1-1, with TRBD1 as a possible D gene (6 bases). Germline V CDR1 and CDR2: SGHRS, YFSETQ. This CDR3 spans 15 amino acids. V lost 0 bases, J lost 0 bases, and 9 bases lay in between. The CDR3 sequence is CASSLGQVMNTEAFF. The CDR3 nucleotides are TGCGCCAGCAGCTTGGGACAGGTTATGAACACTGAAGCTTTCTTT.

V is TRBV19 and J is TRBJ1-1; tentatively, D is TRBD1 (5 bases). CDR1 is LNHDA and CDR2 is SQIVND in the germline V gene (reference sequence). The CDR3 runs to 15 residues. V lost 3 bases to trimming and J lost 0 bases, with 11 bases between them. For the CDR3, the DNA is TGTGCCAGTAGTATCTGGACAAGTTTGAACACTGAAGCTTTCTTT. Encoded protein: CASSIWTSLNTEAFF.

This clone was counted between two and nine times. The gene calls are TRBV6-1 and TRBJ2-7, with 7 bases that match TRBD2. The V and J ends lost 0 bases and 0 bases, in that order; junction bases with no gene match: 2. Looked up from germline, CDR1 is MNHNS and CDR2 is SASEGT. The CDR3 runs 15 residues. The CDR3 region is CASSEAWGGSYEQYF. For the CDR3, the DNA is TGTGCCAGCAGTGAAGCCTGGGGGGGCTCCTACGAGCAGTACTTC.

The gene calls are TRBV6-5 and TRBJ2-5; perhaps TRBD1 as D (6 bases). Germline V gene sequence: CDR1 MNHEY, CDR2 SVGAGI. Trimming left V 7 bases short and J 1 base short, with 10 bases between. The CDR3 runs 13 residues. The chain's CDR3 is CASTGQPQETQYF. The CDR3 nucleotides are TGTGCCAGCACAGGACAGCCCCAAGAGACCCAGTACTTC.

This clone was seen only a few times. The V call is TRBV4-3, the J call TRBJ2-6; D is undetermined. CDR1 LGHNA and CDR2 YSLEER come from the germline V gene. V was shortened by 8 bases and J by 0 bases, with 8 bases between the two germline ends. This CDR3 region has 14 residues. The CDR3 sequence is CASRPGSGANVLTF. The CDR3 nucleotides read TGCGCCAGCCGACCAGGCTCTGGGGCCAACGTCCTGACTTTC.

The chain employs TRBV10-3 and TRBJ1-5; perhaps TRBD1 as D (6 bases). Germline loops: CDR1 ENHRY, CDR2 SYGVKD. V was cut by 10 bases and J by 5 bases, with 15 bases left in between. The CDR3 runs to 13 residues. The CDR3 spells CATGGGGDQPQHF. The CDR3 DNA follows: TGTGCCACGGGAGGAGGGGGGGATCAGCCCCAGCATTTT.

The chain links TRBV27 to TRBJ2-5, with 9 bases matching TRBD1. Judging by the DNA end, TRBJ2-7 fits better; the J call may be wrong. The CDR3 loop spans 15 amino acids. Germline V gives CDR1 MNHEY, CDR2 SMNVEV (reference sequence). The CDR3 region is CASSWTGTGSYEQYF. The CDR3 nucleotides read TGTGCCAGCAGTTGGACCGGGACAGGGTCCTACGAGCAGTACTTC.

A word on this clone: An end of the junction does not agree with germline; a read error may underlie this. The chain uses TRBV7-9 and TRBJ2-2; TRBD2 agrees at 9 bases. The CDR3 runs 17 residues. Germline V CDR1 and CDR2: SEHNR, FQNEAQ (reference sequence). This CDR3 is CSSSLGALAGNTGELFF. The CDR3 region has the DNA TGTTCCAGCAGCTTAGGAGCACTAGCGGGGAACACCGGGGAGCTGTTTTTT.

This clone was detected a few times. The chain recombines TRBV6-1 with TRBJ1-2, with 10 positions matching TRBD1. The CDR3 length is 15 residues. Unmatched junction bases numbered 10, after V lost 6 bases and J lost 6 bases. Germline CDR1 reads MNHNS; CDR2 reads SASEGT. The DNA of the CDR3 is TGTGCCAGCAGGGACCGGACAGGGGGTTCAAATGGCTACACCTTC. It specifies CASRDRTGGSNGYTF.